A single sample is the source of the 17 T cell receptor beta chains below, sequenced in a study of blood T cells in healthy people across ages. Primers used in a second PCR of roughly 6 to 11 cycles were a sample-barcoded 5' primer and a J-beta primer mix. TCRdb redid the calling of the 5' RACE reads with MiXCR, one entry per CDR3 protein. The data show around 870,000 distinct CDR3 sequences, 25% to 30% seen once. Sequencing was done on a sample of blood. These receptors all stem from a woman older than 75 in good health.

This clonotype was counted only a few times. This sequence may be a read error, since a much larger clone differs from it by one base. The chain recombines TRBV5-1 with TRBJ2-5; D unclear. V lost 3 bases, J lost 5 bases, and 14 bases lay in between. The CDR3 has 14 amino acids. Germline CDR1 and CDR2: SGHRS and YFSETQ. The CDR3 coding sequence is TGCGCCAGCAGCTGGGTGGCCCGGCGGGAGACCCAGTACTTC. Translated: CASSWVARRETQYF.

The gene calls are TRBV20-1 and TRBJ2-7; the D is unclear. The V gene lost 6 bases and the J gene lost 0 bases, with 9 bases spanning the gap. Per germline, CDR1 DFQATT and CDR2 SNEGSKA (reference sequence). There are 12 residues in the CDR3. The CDR3 nucleotides read TGCAGTGCCACCATAAACTCCTACGAGCAGTACTTC. Protein product: CSATINSYEQYF.

This clonotype has at least ten counts. V and J are TRBV7-2 and TRBJ1-2, with 9 bases that match TRBD1. The CDR3 covers 14 residues. Germline CDR1 and CDR2: SGHTA and FQGNSA. Trimming cost V 5 bases and J 4 bases; bases outside gene matches: 5. The CDR3 coding sequence is TGTGCCAGCAGCACTTCGGGACAGGGCTATGGCTACACCTTC. Its translation is CASSTSGQGYGYTF.

In its sample, this clonotype was seen many times. V and J are TRBV5-5 and TRBJ2-3; TRBD1 aligns across 7 bases. The length of the CDR3 is 14 residues. Germline loops: CDR1 SGHKS, CDR2 YYEKEE (reference sequence). V was clipped by 1 base and J by 4 bases; unmatched bases: 3. The CDR3 region has the DNA TGTGCCAGCAGCTTGAACAGGGGTTCAGATACGCAGTATTTT. Its translation is CASSLNRGSDTQYF.

The chain links TRBV6-6 to TRBJ2-5; D unclear. Trimming shortened V by 0 bases and J by 5 bases, and 10 bases separated the two germline ends. Germline CDR1 reads MNHNY; CDR2 reads SVGAGI (reference sequence). This CDR3 contains 14 residues. The CDR3 DNA reads TGTGCCAGCAGTTACTCGCCCTGGCCGGAGACCCAGTACTTC. The encoded protein is CASSYSPWPETQYF.

In the case of this clonotype: A much bigger clone sits one base away, suggesting this may be a read error. The chain couples TRBV7-9 to TRBJ2-3; D might be TRBD1 (5 bases). The CDR3 length is 17 residues. The germline gives CDR1 SEHNR, CDR2 FQNEAQ (reference sequence). Trimming stripped 5 bases from V and 2 bases from J, with 20 bases between. As DNA, the CDR3 is TGTGCCAGCAGCCCCAGTCGCCCCAGGGCTCCCACAGATACGCAGTATTTT. Translated: CASSPSRPRAPTDTQYF.

The genes are TRBV9 and TRBJ2-1; D uncertain. V lost 2 bases to trimming and J lost 0 bases, with 9 bases between them. Germline lookup yields CDR1 SGDLS and CDR2 YYNGEE. The CDR3 runs to 15 residues. CDR3 nucleotides: TGTGCCAGCAGCGTCCGCGCGGACTCCTACAATGAGCAGTTCTTC. The encoded protein is CASSVRADSYNEQFF. Full variable domain (rest looked up from reference TRBV9 and TRBJ2-1): DSGVTQTPKHLITATGQRVTLRCSPRSGDLSVYWYQQSLDQGLQFLIQYYNGEERAKGNILERFSAQQFPDLHSELNLSSLELGDSALYFCASSVRADSYNEQFFGPGTRLTVL.

This clonotype was seen many times. The V call is TRBV3-1, the J call TRBJ2-7, with D hard to call. V lost 4 bases and J 6 bases, leaving 13 bases between the germline ends. Germline CDR1 LGHDT, CDR2 YNNKEL (reference sequence). There are 13 residues in the CDR3. The chain's CDR3 is CASSRVGILEQYF. CDR3 DNA sequence: TGTGCCAGCAGCCGTGTGGGGATCCTCGAGCAGTACTTC.

J is TRBJ2-2 and V is TRBV27; tentatively, D is TRBD1 (5 bases). From germline, CDR1 is MNHEY and CDR2 SMNVEV (reference sequence). V was shortened by 10 bases and J by 4 bases, with 13 bases between the two germline ends. CDR3 size: 13 residues. This CDR3 reads CATKRGFTGELFF. In nucleotides, the CDR3 is TGTGCCACCAAAAGGGGATTCACCGGGGAGCTGTTTTTT.

V and J are TRBV6-5 and TRBJ1-5; TRBD1 matches at 7 bases. Germline loops: CDR1 MNHEY, CDR2 SVGAGI. J was trimmed by 4 bases and V by 6 bases; bases with no gene match: 6. The CDR3 covers 14 residues. This CDR3 reads CASRRGQSNQPQHF. The CDR3 DNA sequence: TGTGCCAGCAGACGGGGACAGTCAAATCAGCCCCAGCATTTT.

The chain links TRBV12-3 or TRBV12-4 to TRBJ2-2; D may be TRBD1 or TRBD2 (5 bases each). V was clipped by 3 bases and J by 6 bases, with 11 bases between them. The CDR3 runs 14 residues. The CDR3 reads CASSFGGYAGELFF. CDR3 nucleotides: TGTGCCAGCAGTTTTGGGGGATACGCCGGGGAGCTGTTTTTT.

This clonotype was seen repeatedly, ten times or more. The chain couples TRBV7-9 to TRBJ1-6; possible D gene TRBD1, 5 bases. Germline V gene sequence: CDR1 SEHNR, CDR2 FQNEAQ (reference sequence). Deletions cut 2 bases from V and 2 bases from J, with 7 bases between. This CDR3 contains 15 residues. The CDR3 DNA is TGTGCCAGCAGCTTACGGGACCCCTATAATTCACCCCTCCACTTT. Protein: CASSLRDPYNSPLHF.

This clonotype was found many times. The genes are TRBV18 and TRBJ2-5; D may be TRBD2 (5 bases). CDR3 size: 13 residues. V was clipped by 6 bases and J by 4 bases, with 12 bases between them. Germline-derived CDR1 and CDR2 are KGHSH and LQKENI. CDR3 nucleotides: TGTGCCAGCTCCCTCAGCGAGGGAGAGACCCAGTACTTC. This gives the protein CASSLSEGETQYF.

This clonotype was seen only a few times. The rearrangement joins TRBV4-2 to TRBJ2-3; possible D gene TRBD2, 7 bases. V shed 4 bases and J shed 2 bases, with 16 bases lying between them. This CDR3 is built from 16 residues. The V gene's germline CDR1 is LGHNA and CDR2 YNFKEQ. The CDR3 is CASSRADGGATDTQYF. CDR3 nucleotide sequence: TGTGCCAGCAGCCGAGCTGATGGGGGGGCCACAGATACGCAGTATTTT.

Only a few counts were recorded for this clonotype. This sequence joins TRBV25-1 and TRBJ2-6, with D possibly matching TRBD2 (7 bases). The germline gives CDR1 MGHDK, CDR2 SYGVNS. The CDR3 consists of 16 residues. V lost 8 bases, J lost 0 bases, and 14 bases lay in between. The CDR3 loop is CASGGGRASGANVLTF. CDR3 in DNA: TGTGCCAGCGGCGGGGGCCGCGCCTCTGGGGCCAACGTCCTGACTTTC.

The CDR3 loop reads CASSLVRTQDTDTQYF. The CDR3 DNA reads TGTGCCAGCAGCTTAGTCCGGACACAAGACACAGATACGCAGTATTTT. V is TRBV7-9 and J is TRBJ2-3; perhaps TRBD1 as D (5 bases). The CDR3 loop spans 16 amino acids. V shed 1 base and J shed 2 bases, with 13 bases lying between them. CDR1 SEHNR and CDR2 FQNEAQ come from the germline V gene (reference sequence).

This clonotype was found many times. The chain couples TRBV6-2 or TRBV6-3 to TRBJ2-1; no clear D gene. The CDR3 spans 16 residues. The V and J ends lost 3 bases and 2 bases respectively, with 14 bases between them. The germline gives CDR1 MNHEY, CDR2 SVGEGT. The CDR3: CASSYGMAEPYNEQFF. DNA of the CDR3: TGTGCCAGCAGTTATGGTATGGCAGAACCCTACAATGAGCAGTTCTTC.